The 10 T cell receptor beta chains below were found in one sample sequenced in a study of response to subunit inactivated influenza vaccine. TCRdb re-called the RT-PCR reads with MiXCR, one entry per CDR3 protein. Of about 540,000 distinct CDR3 sequences detected, 11% to 15% appear once; the ten largest clones hold approximately 10%. The source material was PBMCs from blood, sampled approximately 13 days after vaccination. These receptor sequences come from a man between 50 and 59 years old who received an inactivated influenza vaccine.

This clonotype was observed many times. This chain connects TRBV10-3 to TRBJ2-2; D is perhaps TRBD1 or TRBD2 (5 bases each). The CDR3 is 16 residues long. V lost 2 bases to trimming and J lost 2 bases, with 12 bases between them. Germline V gives CDR1 ENHRY, CDR2 SYGVKD. The CDR3, as DNA: TGTGCCATCAGTGAGACGGGACGGACAAACACCGGGGAGCTGTTTTTT. It is translated as CAISETGRTNTGELFF.

The chain carries TRBV7-9 and TRBJ2-3; possible D gene TRBD2, 5 bases. Per the germline V gene, CDR1 is SEHNR and CDR2 is FQNEAQ (reference sequence). V was pared by 3 bases and J by 5 bases, with 9 bases between. The CDR3 covers 13 residues. The CDR3 loop is CASSFSGRDTQYF. DNA of the CDR3: TGTGCCAGCAGCTTTAGTGGGAGAGATACGCAGTATTTT. The entire variable domain, with the rest obtained from reference TRBV7-9 and TRBJ2-3, is as follows: DTGVSQNPRHKITKRGQNVTFRCDPISEHNRLYWYRQTLGQGPEFLTYFQNEAQLEKSRLLSDRFSAERPKGSFSTLEIQRTEQGDSAMYLCASSFSGRDTQYFGPGTRLTVL.

The chain links TRBV7-8 to TRBJ2-1; the match to TRBD1 covers 9 bases. The germline V gene has CDR1 SGHVS and CDR2 FQNEAQ. J lost 9 bases, V lost 3 bases, and 12 bases had no gene match. This CDR3 has 16 residues. DNA for the CDR3: TGTGCCAGCAGCTTCGGGACAGGGCCCGGTGGTACTGAGCAGTTCTTC. Its translation: CASSFGTGPGGTEQFF.

This clonotype appeared a few times. V and J are TRBV7-2 and TRBJ2-3; 12 bases are shared with TRBD2. Germline V lookup: CDR1 SGHTA, CDR2 FQGNSA. The CDR3 has 17 residues. Trimming took 1 base from V and 2 from J; bases not matched to a gene: 4. The chain's CDR3 is CASSLGGLAGITDTQYF. The CDR3 coding sequence is TGTGCCAGCAGCTTAGGGGGACTAGCGGGCATCACAGATACGCAGTATTTT.

This clonotype was observed a few times. This chain joins TRBV5-1 and TRBJ2-7; D gene uncertain. Germline V gives CDR1 SGHRS, CDR2 YFSETQ. The CDR3 totals 13 residues. V was shortened by 4 bases and J by 3 bases, with 11 bases between the two germline ends. The CDR3 nucleotides are TGCGCCAGCAGCATGGACGGGTACTACGAGCAGTACTTC. Translating gives CASSMDGYYEQYF.

In its sample, this clonotype was seen a few times. The chain recombines TRBV7-2 with TRBJ2-3; no clear D gene. The CDR3 contains 16 residues. V gave up 7 bases and J gave up 1 base, with 18 bases separating them. Germline lookup yields CDR1 SGHTA and CDR2 FQGNSA. The DNA for the CDR3 is TGTGCCAGCACCTTCGTGGGGTCACTCCGCACAGATACGCAGTATTTT. It encodes CASTFVGSLRTDTQYF.

The chain has TRBV15 and TRBJ2-1; 7 bases are shared with TRBD2. Germline CDR1 LNHNV, CDR2 YYDKDF (reference sequence). Trimming removed 0 bases from V and 9 bases from J; junction bases left unmatched: 5. The CDR3 extends over 14 amino acids. The CDR3 nucleotides read TGTGCCACCAGCAGAGATACGGGGAGGGCTGAGCAGTTCTTC. Translation gives CATSRDTGRAEQFF.

The CDR3 coding sequence is TGTGCCAGCGGAGGGCGGCCCCGGGGGACAGATACGCAGTATTTT. Residues: CASGGRPRGTDTQYF. The rearrangement uses TRBV13 and TRBJ2-3, with D possibly being TRBD2 (6 bases). From germline, CDR1 is PRHDT and CDR2 FYEKMQ (reference sequence). CDR3 length equals 15 residues. V lost 8 bases and J 3 bases, leaving 18 bases between the germline ends.

This clonotype has only a few counts. The chain uses TRBV20-1 and TRBJ1-6; 9 bases fit TRBD1. V lost 7 bases and J lost 7; bases outside the gene matches: 8. Per the germline V gene, CDR1 is DFQATT and CDR2 is SNEGSKA (reference sequence). The CDR3 consists of 14 residues. CDR3 amino acids: CSGTGQGNNSPLHF. The DNA of the CDR3 is TGCAGTGGAACGGGACAGGGTAACAATTCACCCCTCCACTTT.

Ten or more counts support this clonotype. The chain uses TRBV12-3 or TRBV12-4 and TRBJ2-7, with TRBD1 matching 8 bases. V gave up 2 bases and J gave up 2 bases; unmatched junction bases: 5. The CDR3 totals 15 residues. For the CDR3, the DNA is TGTGCCAGCAGTTTATCCGGACAGGGAACCTACGAGCAGTACTTC. Its translation is CASSLSGQGTYEQYF.